The entry that follows covers one T cell receptor beta chain sequence. Antigen: not known. The PCR made use of 60 Vbeta and 13 Jbeta primers. Source study methods: It was a later analysis that counted 83 million or so unique TCR beta chains, of which 9.5 million to 14 million were shared. Clones were sequenced by immunoSEQ multiplex PCR, and TCRdb holds only the in-frame ones, with some missing. Clonal size and the V and J genes are those of that table, whereas D and trimming came from the DNA. The repertoire holds around 67,000 clones, roughly 69% seen once, with 3% in the top ten. The CDR3 runs 13 residues. Germline loops: CDR1 SGDLS, CDR2 YYNGEE. Deletions cut 4 bases from V and 3 bases from J, with 10 bases between. The data stem from a study of cytomegalovirus exposure and HLA in healthy donors. The study, taken as a whole, reports: Clonal expansion, a later analysis showed, was greater in HLA-associated TCR beta chains than in equally common others. The classifier reportedly diagnosed cytomegalovirus status with high sensitivity and specificity.

This clonotype originated in a woman in her forties or fifties in good health and CMV-seronegative. This chain joins TRBV9 and TRBJ1-2; no clear D. Source material: PBMCs. The CDR3 region has the DNA TGTGCCAGCAGCCCTGGCGGAGACTATGGCTACACCTTC. Amino acid sequence: CASSPGGDYGYTF.